This T cell receptor (beta chain) comes out of a study of patients and donors after allogeneic stem cell transplantation. This clonotype was detected a few times. CDR1 and CDR2 from the germline V gene are SGDLS and YYNGEE. With 3 bases removed from V and 4 bases from J, the gap between germline ends came to 14 bases. The CDR3 consists of 15 residues. TCRdb analysed the RT-PCR reads with MiXCR anew, one entry per CDR3 protein. Of roughly 960,000 distinct CDR3 sequences in the sample, roughly 18% were seen once. Sequencing was performed on blood, either unsorted or a sorted T cell fraction (not recorded which). The chain recombines TRBV9 with TRBJ1-3, with D hard to call. This TCR came from a human donor who was either an allogeneic HSCT recipient or a stem cell or donor lymphocyte infusion donor (not recorded which). It is not recorded whose cells these are; they may come from a transplant donor. CDR3 residues: CASSASGLWGNTIYF. CDR3 in DNA: TGTGCCAGCAGCGCCTCGGGCCTTTGGGGAAACACCATATATTTT.